This T cell receptor beta chain was captured by sequencing in a study of blood T cells in healthy people across ages. With a J-beta primer mix and a sample-barcoded 5' primer, a second PCR ran about 6 to 11 cycles. TCRdb reanalysed the 5' RACE reads using MiXCR and keeps one entry per CDR3 protein. The sample carries roughly 1.9 million distinct CDR3 sequences, more than 35% recorded once. This clonotype was detected only a few times. Its specificity is not known. The individuals who served as donors were healthy Caucasians living in Russia, aged roughly 6 to 90. The study, taken as a whole, reports: Relative to aged donors, long-lived donors carried more naive CD4+ cells and displayed higher diversity.

The CDR3 is 19 residues long. The ends lost 0 bases at V and 6 bases at J; junction bases unmatched: 17. The germline gives CDR1 SGHKS, CDR2 YYEKEE (reference sequence). Sequencing was performed on blood. The clonotype was recovered from a human donor in good health. The rearrangement joins TRBV5-5 to TRBJ2-1, with TRBD2 matching over 8 bases. In DNA form, the CDR3 reads TGTGCCAGCAGCTTGGGGACTAGCTTACTTCCGACTACTGGCAATGAGCAGTTCTTC. This codes for CASSLGTSLLPTTGNEQFF.